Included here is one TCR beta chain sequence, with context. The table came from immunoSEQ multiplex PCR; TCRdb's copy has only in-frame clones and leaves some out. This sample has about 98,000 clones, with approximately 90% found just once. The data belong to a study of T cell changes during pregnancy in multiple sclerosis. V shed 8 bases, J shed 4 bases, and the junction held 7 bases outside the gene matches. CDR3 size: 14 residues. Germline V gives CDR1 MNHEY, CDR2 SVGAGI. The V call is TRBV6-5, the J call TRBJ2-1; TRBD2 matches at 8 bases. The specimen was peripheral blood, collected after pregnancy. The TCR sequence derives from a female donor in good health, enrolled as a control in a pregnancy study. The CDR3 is CASAPSGRYNEQFF. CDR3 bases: TGTGCCAGCGCACCTAGCGGGCGGTACAATGAGCAGTTCTTC.